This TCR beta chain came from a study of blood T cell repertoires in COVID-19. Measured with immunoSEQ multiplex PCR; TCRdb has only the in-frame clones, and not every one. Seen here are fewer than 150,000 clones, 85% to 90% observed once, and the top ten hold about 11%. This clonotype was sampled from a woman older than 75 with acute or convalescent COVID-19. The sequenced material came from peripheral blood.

The CDR3, as DNA: TGTGCCAGCAGTGAAATAGGGACAATTCAGCCCCAGCATTTT. It specifies CASSEIGTIQPQHF. The chain joins TRBV2 to TRBJ1-5; D is perhaps TRBD1 (6 bases). The CDR3 is 14 residues long. Germline-derived CDR1 and CDR2 are SNHLY and FYNNEI. V lost 2 bases, J lost 6 bases, and 11 bases lay in between.